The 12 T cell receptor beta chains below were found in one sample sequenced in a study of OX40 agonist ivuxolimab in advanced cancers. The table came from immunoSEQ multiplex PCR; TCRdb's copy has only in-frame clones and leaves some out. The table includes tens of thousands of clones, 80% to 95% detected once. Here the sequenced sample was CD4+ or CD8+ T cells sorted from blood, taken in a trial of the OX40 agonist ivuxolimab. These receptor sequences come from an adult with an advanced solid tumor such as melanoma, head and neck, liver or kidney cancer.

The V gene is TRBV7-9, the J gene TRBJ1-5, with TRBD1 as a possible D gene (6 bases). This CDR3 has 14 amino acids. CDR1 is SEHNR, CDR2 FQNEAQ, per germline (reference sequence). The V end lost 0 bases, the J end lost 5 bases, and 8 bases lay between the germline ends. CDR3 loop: CASSLAGGHQPQHF. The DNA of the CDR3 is TGTGCCAGCAGCTTAGCGGGGGGCCATCAGCCCCAGCATTTT.

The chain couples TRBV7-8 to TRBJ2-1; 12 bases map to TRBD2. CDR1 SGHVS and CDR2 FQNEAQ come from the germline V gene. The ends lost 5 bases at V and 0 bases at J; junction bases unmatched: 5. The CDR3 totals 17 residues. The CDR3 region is CASSATSGGLSYNEQFF. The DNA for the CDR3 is TGTGCCAGCAGCGCGACTAGCGGGGGTCTCTCCTACAATGAGCAGTTCTTC.

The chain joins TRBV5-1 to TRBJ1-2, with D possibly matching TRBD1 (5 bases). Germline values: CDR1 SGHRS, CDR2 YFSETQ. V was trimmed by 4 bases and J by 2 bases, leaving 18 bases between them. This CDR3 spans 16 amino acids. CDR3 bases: TGCGCCAGCAGCCCACTCTTGGGGGGTCTAAACTATGGCTACACCTTC. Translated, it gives CASSPLLGGLNYGYTF.

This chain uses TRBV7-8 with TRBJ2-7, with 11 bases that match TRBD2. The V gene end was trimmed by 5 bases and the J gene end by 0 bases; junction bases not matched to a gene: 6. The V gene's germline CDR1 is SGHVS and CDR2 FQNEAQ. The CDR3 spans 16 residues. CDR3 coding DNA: TGTGCCAGCAGCCCTAGACTAGCGGGGAACTCCTACGAGCAGTACTTC. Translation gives CASSPRLAGNSYEQYF.

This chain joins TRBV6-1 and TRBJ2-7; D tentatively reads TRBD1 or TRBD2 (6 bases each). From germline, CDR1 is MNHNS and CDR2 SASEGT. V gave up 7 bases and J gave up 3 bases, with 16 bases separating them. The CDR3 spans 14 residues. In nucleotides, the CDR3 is TGTGCCAGCACCGAGGGGGGCCTTGACTACGAGCAGTACTTC. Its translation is CASTEGGLDYEQYF.

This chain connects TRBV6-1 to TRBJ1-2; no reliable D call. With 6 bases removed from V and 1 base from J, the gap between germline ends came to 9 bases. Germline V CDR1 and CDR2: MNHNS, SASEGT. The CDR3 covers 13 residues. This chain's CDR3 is CASREPNNYGYTF. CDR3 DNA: TGTGCCAGCAGGGAACCTAATAACTATGGCTACACCTTC.

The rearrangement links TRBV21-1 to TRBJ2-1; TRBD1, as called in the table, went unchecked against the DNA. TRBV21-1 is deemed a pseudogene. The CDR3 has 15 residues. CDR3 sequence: CATRRGTGFRNEQFF. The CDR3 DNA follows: TGTGCCACCCGGAGGGGGACAGGGTTTAGAAATGAGCAGTTCTTC.

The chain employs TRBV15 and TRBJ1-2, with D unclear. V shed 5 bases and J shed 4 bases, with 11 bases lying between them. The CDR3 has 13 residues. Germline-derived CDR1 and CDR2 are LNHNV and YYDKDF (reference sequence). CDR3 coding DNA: TGTGCCACCAGCCGACCTGAAGCCTATGGCTACACCTTC. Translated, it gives CATSRPEAYGYTF. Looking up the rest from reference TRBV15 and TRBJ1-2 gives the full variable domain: DAMVIQNPRYQVTQFGKPVTLSCSQTLNHNVMYWYQQKSSQAPKLLFHYYDKDFNNEADTPDNFQSRRPNTSFCFLDIRSPGLGDTAMYLCATSRPEAYGYTFGSGTRLTVV.

CDR3 DNA: TGTGCCAGCAGCTTGGCTCCCGTGGGCTACGAGCAGTACTTC. Its protein is CASSLAPVGYEQYF. The V gene is TRBV5-4, the J gene TRBJ2-7; no definite D call. This CDR3 comprises 14 residues. V was clipped by 0 bases and J by 3 bases, with 10 bases between them. CDR1 SGHNT and CDR2 YYREEE come from the germline V gene (reference sequence).

This CDR3 reads CASRYELPETEAFF. The CDR3 DNA reads as TGCGCCAGCAGATATGAGCTGCCGGAGACTGAAGCTTTCTTT. This chain connects TRBV5-1 to TRBJ1-1; D gene unclear. The CDR3 length is 14 residues. CDR1 is SGHRS, CDR2 YFSETQ, per germline. The V end lost 5 bases, the J end lost 5 bases, and 16 bases lay between the germline ends.

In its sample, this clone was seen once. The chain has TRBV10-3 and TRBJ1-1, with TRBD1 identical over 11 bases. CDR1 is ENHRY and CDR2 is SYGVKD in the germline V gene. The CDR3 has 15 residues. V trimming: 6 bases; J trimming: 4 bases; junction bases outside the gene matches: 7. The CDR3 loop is CAISGTGGTSTEAFF. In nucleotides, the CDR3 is TGTGCCATCAGCGGGACAGGGGGAACGAGCACTGAAGCTTTCTTT.

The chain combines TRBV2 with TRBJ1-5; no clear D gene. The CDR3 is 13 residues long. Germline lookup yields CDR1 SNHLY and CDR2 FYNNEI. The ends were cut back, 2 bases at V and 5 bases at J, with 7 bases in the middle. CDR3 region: CASSERWDQPQHF. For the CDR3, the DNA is TGTGCCAGCAGTGAAAGGTGGGATCAGCCCCAGCATTTT.